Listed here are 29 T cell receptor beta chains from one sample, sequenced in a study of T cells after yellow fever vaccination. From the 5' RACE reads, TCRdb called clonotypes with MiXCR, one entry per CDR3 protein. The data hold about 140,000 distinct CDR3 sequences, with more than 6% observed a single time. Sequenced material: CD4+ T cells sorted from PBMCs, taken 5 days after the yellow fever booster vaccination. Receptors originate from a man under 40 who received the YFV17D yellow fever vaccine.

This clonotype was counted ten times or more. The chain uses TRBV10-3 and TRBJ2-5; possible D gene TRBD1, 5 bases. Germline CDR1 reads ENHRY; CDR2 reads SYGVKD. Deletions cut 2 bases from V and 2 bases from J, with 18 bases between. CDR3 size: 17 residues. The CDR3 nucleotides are TGTGCCATCAGTGAGCCCCTTGGGGCGGTTGGGCAAGAGACCCAGTACTTC. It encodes CAISEPLGAVGQETQYF.

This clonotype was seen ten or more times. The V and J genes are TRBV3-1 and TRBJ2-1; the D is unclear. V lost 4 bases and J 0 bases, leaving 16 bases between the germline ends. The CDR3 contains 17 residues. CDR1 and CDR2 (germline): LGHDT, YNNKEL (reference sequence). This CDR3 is CASSPFRTTSSYNEQFF. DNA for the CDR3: TGTGCCAGCAGCCCCTTCCGGACCACAAGCTCCTACAATGAGCAGTTCTTC.

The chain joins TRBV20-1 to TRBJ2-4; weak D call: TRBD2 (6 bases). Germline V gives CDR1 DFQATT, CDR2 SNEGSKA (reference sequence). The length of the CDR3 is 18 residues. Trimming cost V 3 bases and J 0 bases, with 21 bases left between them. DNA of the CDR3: TGCAGTGCTAGGGAGGGACTTCCACTGATACTAGCCAAAAACATTCAGTACTTC. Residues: CSAREGLPLILAKNIQYF.

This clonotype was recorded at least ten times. This CDR3 reads CSARVAREGTDTQYF. CDR3 sequence (DNA): TGCAGTGCTAGGGTGGCGCGGGAGGGAACAGATACGCAGTATTTT. The J gene is TRBJ2-3, the V gene TRBV20-1; 9 bases map to TRBD2. Trimming at V came to 3 bases and at J to 3 bases, leaving 7 bases not matched to a gene. Germline assignment: CDR1 DFQATT and CDR2 SNEGSKA (reference sequence). CDR3 length equals 15 residues.

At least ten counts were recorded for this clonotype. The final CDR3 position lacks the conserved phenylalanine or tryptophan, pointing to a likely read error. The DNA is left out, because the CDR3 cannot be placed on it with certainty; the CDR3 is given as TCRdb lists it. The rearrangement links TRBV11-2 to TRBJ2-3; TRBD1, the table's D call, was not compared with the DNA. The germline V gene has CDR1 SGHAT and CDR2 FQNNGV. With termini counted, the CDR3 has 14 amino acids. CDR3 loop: CASSLSGGTKIAFS.

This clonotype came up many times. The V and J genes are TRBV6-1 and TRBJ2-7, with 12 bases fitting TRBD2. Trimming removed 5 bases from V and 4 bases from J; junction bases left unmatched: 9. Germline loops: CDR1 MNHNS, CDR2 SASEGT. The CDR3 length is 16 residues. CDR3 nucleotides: TGTGCCAGCAGTCAAACCACTAGCGGGGGGATATACGAGCAGTACTTC. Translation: CASSQTTSGGIYEQYF.

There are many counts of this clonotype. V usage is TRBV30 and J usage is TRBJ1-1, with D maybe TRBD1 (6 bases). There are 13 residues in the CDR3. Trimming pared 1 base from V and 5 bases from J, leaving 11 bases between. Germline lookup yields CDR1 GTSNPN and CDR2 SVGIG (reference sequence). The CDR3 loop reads CAWSGQGGTEAFF. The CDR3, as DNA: TGTGCCTGGAGTGGGCAAGGGGGTACTGAAGCTTTCTTT.

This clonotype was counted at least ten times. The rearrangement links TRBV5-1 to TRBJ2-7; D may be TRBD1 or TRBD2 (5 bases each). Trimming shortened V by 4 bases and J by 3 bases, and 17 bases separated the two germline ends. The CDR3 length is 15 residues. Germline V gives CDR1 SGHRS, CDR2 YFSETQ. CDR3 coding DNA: TGCGCCAGCAGCCACCCCCGCATGGGGGTCTACGAGCAGTACTTC. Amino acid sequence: CASSHPRMGVYEQYF.

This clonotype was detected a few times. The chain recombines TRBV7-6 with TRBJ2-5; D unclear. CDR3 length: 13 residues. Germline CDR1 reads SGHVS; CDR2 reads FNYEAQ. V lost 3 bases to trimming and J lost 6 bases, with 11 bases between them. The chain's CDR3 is CASSLGTWQTQYF. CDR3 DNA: TGTGCCAGCAGCTTGGGTACCTGGCAGACCCAGTACTTC.

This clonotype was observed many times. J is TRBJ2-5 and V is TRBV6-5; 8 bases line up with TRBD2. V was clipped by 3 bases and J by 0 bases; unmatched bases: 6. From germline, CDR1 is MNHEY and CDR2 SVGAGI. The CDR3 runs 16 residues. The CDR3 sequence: CASSYDGGGHQETQYF. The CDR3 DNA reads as TGTGCCAGCAGTTATGACGGCGGGGGGCACCAAGAGACCCAGTACTTC.

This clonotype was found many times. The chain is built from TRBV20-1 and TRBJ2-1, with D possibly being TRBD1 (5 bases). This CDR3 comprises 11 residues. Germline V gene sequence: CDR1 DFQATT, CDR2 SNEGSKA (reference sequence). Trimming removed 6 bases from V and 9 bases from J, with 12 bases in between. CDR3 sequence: CSAALQGEQFF. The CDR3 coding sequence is TGCAGTGCGGCACTCCAGGGTGAGCAGTTCTTC.

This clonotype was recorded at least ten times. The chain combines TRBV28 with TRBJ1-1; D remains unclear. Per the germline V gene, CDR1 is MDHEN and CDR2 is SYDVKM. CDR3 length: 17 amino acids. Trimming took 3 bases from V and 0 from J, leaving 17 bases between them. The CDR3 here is CASSFPGQQRMNTEAFF. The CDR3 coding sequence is TGTGCCAGCAGTTTCCCCGGGCAGCAGCGAATGAACACTGAAGCTTTCTTT.

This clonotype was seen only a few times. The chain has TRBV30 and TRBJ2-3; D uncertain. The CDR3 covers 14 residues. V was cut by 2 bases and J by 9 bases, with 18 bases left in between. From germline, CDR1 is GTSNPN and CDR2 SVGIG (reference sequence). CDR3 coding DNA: TGTGCCTGGAGTAGCCGGACCCTTCTAGGGACGCAGTATTTT. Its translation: CAWSSRTLLGTQYF.

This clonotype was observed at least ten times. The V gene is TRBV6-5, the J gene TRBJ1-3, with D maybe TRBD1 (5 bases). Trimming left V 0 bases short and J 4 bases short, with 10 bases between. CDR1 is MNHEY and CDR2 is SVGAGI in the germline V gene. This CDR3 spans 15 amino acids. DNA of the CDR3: TGTGCCAGCAGTTACTCGGGACGTTGGGGAAACACCATATATTTT. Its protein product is CASSYSGRWGNTIYF.

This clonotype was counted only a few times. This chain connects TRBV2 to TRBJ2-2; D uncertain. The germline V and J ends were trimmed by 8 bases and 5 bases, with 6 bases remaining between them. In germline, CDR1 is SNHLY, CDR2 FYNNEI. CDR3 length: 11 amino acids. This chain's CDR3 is CASHRTGELFF. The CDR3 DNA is TGTGCCAGCCACCGAACCGGGGAGCTGTTTTTT.

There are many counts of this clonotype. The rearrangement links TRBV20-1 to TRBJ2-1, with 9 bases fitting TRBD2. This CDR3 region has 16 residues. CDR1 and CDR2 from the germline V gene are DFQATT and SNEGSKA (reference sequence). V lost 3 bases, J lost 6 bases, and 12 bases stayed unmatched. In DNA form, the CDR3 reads TGCAGTGCTAGCCCAACTAGCGGGCAGGGGATCAATGAGCAGTTCTTC. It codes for CSASPTSGQGINEQFF.

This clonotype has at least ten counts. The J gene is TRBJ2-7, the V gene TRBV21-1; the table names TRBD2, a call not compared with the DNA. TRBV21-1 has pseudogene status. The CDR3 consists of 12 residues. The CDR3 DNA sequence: TGTGCCAGCAGCCAGTTAGCGGCAGAGCAGTACTTC. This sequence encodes CASSQLAAEQYF.

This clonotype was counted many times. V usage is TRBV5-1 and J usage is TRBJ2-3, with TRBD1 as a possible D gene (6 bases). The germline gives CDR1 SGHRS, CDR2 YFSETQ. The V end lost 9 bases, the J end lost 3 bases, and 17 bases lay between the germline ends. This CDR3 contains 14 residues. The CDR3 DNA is TGCGCCACTACCTCAGGGGAGAGGACAGATACGCAGTATTTT. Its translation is CATTSGERTDTQYF.

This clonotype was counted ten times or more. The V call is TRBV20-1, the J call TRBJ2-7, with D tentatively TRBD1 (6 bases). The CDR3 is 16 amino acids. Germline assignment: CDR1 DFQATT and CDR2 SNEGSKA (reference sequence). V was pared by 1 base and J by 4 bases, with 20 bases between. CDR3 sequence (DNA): TGCAGTGCTAGAGGTACCGGGACAAAAGCCGATTACGAGCAGTACTTC. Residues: CSARGTGTKADYEQYF.

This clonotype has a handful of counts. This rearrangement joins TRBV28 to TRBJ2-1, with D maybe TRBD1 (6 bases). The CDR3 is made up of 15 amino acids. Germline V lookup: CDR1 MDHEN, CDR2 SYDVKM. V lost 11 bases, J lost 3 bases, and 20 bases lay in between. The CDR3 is CAARKGVGSYNEQFF. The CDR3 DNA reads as TGTGCCGCCCGGAAGGGGGTAGGCAGCTACAATGAGCAGTTCTTC.

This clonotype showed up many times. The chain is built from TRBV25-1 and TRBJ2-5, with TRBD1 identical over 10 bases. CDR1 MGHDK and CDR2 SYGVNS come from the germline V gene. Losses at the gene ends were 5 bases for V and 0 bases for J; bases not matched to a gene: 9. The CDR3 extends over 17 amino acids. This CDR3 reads CASSPTDRGWYQETQYF. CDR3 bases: TGTGCCAGCAGTCCCACGGACAGGGGGTGGTACCAAGAGACCCAGTACTTC.

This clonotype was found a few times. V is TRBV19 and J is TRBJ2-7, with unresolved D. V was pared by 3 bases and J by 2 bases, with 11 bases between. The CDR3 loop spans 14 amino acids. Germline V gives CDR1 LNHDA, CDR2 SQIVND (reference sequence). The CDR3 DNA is TGTGCCAGTAGTATCGGCCAGCGAACCTACGAGCAGTACTTC. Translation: CASSIGQRTYEQYF.

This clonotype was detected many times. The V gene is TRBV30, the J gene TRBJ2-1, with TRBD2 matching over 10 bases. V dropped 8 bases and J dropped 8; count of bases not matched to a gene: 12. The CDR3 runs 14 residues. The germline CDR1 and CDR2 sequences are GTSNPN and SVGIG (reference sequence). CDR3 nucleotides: TGTGCCCGGGTACTAGCGGGAAGTCGTTATGAGCAGTTCTTC. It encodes CARVLAGSRYEQFF.

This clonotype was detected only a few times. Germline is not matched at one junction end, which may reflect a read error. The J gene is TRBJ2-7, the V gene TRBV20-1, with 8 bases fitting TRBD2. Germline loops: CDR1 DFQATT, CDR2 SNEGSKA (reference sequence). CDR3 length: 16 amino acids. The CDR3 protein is CCARTPGLALSREQYF. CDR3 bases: TGCTGTGCTAGAACCCCCGGACTAGCATTATCACGGGAGCAGTACTTC.

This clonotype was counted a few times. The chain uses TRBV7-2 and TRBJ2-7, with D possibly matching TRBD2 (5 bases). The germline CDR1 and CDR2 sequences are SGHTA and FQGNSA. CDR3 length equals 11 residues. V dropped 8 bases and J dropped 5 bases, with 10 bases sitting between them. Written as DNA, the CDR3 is TGTGCCAGCCCATACGGGGACGAGCAGTACTTC. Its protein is CASPYGDEQYF.

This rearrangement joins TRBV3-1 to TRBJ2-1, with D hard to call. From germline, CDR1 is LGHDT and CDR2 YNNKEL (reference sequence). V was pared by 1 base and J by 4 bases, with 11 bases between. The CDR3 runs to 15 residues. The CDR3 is CASSQGTDYYNEQFF. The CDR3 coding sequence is TGTGCCAGCAGCCAAGGAACAGATTATTACAATGAGCAGTTCTTC.

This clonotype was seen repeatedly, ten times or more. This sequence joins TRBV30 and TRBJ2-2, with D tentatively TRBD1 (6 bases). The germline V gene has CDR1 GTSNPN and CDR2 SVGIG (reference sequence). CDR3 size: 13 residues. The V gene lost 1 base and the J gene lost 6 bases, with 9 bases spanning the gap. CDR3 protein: CAWSDRAPGELFF. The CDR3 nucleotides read TGTGCCTGGAGTGACAGGGCCCCCGGGGAGCTGTTTTTT. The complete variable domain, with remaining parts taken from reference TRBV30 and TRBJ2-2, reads SQTIHQWPATLVQPVGSPLSLECTVEGTSNPNLYWYRQAAGRGLQLLFYSVGIGQISSEVPQNLSASRPQDRQFILSSKKLLLSDSGFYLCAWSDRAPGELFFGEGSRLTVL.

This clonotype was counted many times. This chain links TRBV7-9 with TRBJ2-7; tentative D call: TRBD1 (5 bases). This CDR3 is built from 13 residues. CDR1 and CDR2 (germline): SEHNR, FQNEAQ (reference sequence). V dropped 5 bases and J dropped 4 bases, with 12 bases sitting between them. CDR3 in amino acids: CASSVDTEYEQYF. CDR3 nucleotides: TGTGCCAGCAGCGTGGACACTGAATACGAGCAGTACTTC.

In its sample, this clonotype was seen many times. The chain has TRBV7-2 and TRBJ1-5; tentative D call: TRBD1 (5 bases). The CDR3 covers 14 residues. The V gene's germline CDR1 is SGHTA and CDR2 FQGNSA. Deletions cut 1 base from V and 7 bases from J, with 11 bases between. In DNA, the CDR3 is TGTGCCAGCAGCTTAGGGGGGAAGGCCCAGCCCCAGCATTTT. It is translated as CASSLGGKAQPQHF.